This T cell receptor (beta chain) was identified in a study of T-cell reconstitution after alpha-beta-depleted transplantation in children. General study results and limits: Diversity of TCRbeta at day 60 was high in some patients, arising from surviving recipient T cells and thymic progenitors. Alpha-beta T cells present about two months after transplant were reported to originate from several hundred expanded graft clones. T-cell counts and diversity at one year following transplant were attributed mainly to newly produced T cells.

Construction of the TCRbeta library involved unique molecular identifiers. TCRdb re-derived calls from the PCR reads in MiXCR, one entry per CDR3 protein. The sample includes hundreds of thousands of distinct CDR3 sequences, over 10% of them seen just once. Deletions cut 3 bases from V and 2 bases from J, with 11 bases between. Germline values: CDR1 LGHDT, CDR2 YNNKEL (reference sequence). CDR3 length equals 14 residues. Concerning this clonotype: Its antigen is still unknown.

This specimen was PBMCs, mostly from graft donor cells, taken 360 days after TCRalphabeta/CD19-depleted stem cell transplant. This receptor was obtained from a male patient aged 10 to 17 who had a stem cell transplant for acute myeloid leukemia, so the T cells may come from the graft donor. V is TRBV3-1 and J is TRBJ2-7; no clear D gene. DNA for the CDR3: TGTGCCAGCAGCCACAAATGGGGAACCTACGAGCAGTACTTC. Translating gives CASSHKWGTYEQYF.